The 6 T cell receptor beta chains presented below share a single source sample, sequenced in a study of cytomegalovirus exposure and HLA in healthy donors. The PCR used 60 Vbeta and 13 Jbeta primers. TCRdb keeps only in-frame clones here, not all; method: immunoSEQ multiplex PCR. The sample contains about 130,000 clones, approximately 80% of which appear only once. Sequenced input: PBMCs. Receptors were obtained from a man aged 50 or older in good health and CMV-seronegative.

CDR3 DNA: TGCGCCAGCAGCTCAACGGACACTCGCACAGATACGCAGTATTTT. This sequence encodes CASSSTDTRTDTQYF. The rearrangement links TRBV5-1 to TRBJ2-3, with TRBD1 as a possible D gene (5 bases). This CDR3 contains 15 residues. Trimming removed 3 bases at V and 1 base at J, with 12 bases between. From germline, CDR1 is SGHRS and CDR2 YFSETQ.

The chain recombines TRBV9 with TRBJ2-1, with 7 bases fitting TRBD2. The CDR3 contains 16 residues. From germline, CDR1 is SGDLS and CDR2 YYNGEE. The V and J ends lost 0 bases and 6 bases, in that order; junction bases with no gene match: 9. Here the CDR3 DNA reads TGTGCCAGCAGCGTAGCAGTGCTAGCGGCCCCCAATGAGCAGTTCTTC. This codes for CASSVAVLAAPNEQFF.

This chain connects TRBV5-1 to TRBJ2-7; a weak D match, TRBD1 (5 bases). The CDR3 is 13 amino acids. V shed 1 base and J shed 4 bases, with 9 bases lying between them. CDR1 is SGHRS, CDR2 YFSETQ, per germline. CDR3 protein: CASSLLDSYEQYF. In DNA form, the CDR3 reads TGCGCCAGCAGCTTGTTAGACAGTTACGAGCAGTACTTC.

The chain uses TRBV7-6 and TRBJ1-2; 7 bases are shared with TRBD1. The CDR3 consists of 15 residues. Unmatched junction bases numbered 7, after V lost 2 bases and J lost 4 bases. Germline CDR1 and CDR2: SGHVS and FNYEAQ. The CDR3 bases are TGTGCCAGCAGCTTAACTACAGGGGATCGCTATGGCTACACCTTC. Its protein is CASSLTTGDRYGYTF. Full variable domain (outside the CDR3, taken from reference TRBV7-6 and TRBJ1-2): GAGVSQSPRYKVTKRGQDVALRCDPISGHVSLYWYRQALGQGPEFLTYFNYEAQQDKSGLPNDRFSAERPEGSISTLTIQRTEQRDSAMYRCASSLTTGDRYGYTFGSGTRLTVV.

The chain uses TRBV19 and TRBJ2-3; D is uncertain. The CDR3 runs to 15 residues. Germline CDR1 reads LNHDA; CDR2 reads SQIVND (reference sequence). V was pared by 4 bases and J by 0 bases, with 11 bases between. The CDR3 nucleotides read TGTGCCAGTAGTACGAGAGTAGTAAGCACAGATACGCAGTATTTT. Protein sequence: CASSTRVVSTDTQYF.

The CDR3 spells CASSQGGRGGLNEQFF. The CDR3 nucleotides are TGTGCCAGCAGCCAAGGTGGACGGGGGGGCCTCAATGAGCAGTTCTTC. V is TRBV4-2 and J is TRBJ2-1, with 8 nucleotides matching TRBD2. Trimming cost V 1 base and J 6 bases; bases outside gene matches: 8. The CDR3 is made up of 16 amino acids. Germline V gene lookup returns CDR1 LGHNA and CDR2 YNFKEQ.